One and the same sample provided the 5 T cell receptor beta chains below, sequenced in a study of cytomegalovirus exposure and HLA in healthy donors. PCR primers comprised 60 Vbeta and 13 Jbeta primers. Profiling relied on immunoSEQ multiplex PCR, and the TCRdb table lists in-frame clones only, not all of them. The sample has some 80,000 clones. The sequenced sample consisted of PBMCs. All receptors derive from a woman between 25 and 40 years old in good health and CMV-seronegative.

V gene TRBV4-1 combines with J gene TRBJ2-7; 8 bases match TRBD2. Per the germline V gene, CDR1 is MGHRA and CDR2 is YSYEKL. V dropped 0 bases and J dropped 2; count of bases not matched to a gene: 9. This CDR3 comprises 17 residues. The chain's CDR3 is CASSQDRGGISAYEQYF. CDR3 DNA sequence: TGCGCCAGCAGCCAAGATCGGGGGGGCATAAGCGCCTACGAGCAGTACTTC.

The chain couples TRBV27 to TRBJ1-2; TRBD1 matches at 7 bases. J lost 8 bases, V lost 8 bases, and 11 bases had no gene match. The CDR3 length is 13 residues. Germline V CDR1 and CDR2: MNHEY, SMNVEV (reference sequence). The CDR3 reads CASGTGDRWGYTF. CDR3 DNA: TGTGCCAGCGGAACAGGGGATAGATGGGGCTACACCTTC.

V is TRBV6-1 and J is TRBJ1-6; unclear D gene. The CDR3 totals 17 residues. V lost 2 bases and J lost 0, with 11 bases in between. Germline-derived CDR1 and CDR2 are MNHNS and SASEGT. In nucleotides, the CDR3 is TGTGCCAGCAGTGAATATCAGCGGAGCTCCTATAATTCACCCCTCCACTTT. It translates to CASSEYQRSSYNSPLHF.

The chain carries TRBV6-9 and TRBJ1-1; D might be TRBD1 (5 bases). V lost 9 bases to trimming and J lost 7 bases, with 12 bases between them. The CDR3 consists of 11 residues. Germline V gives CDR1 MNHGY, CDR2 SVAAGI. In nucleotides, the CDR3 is TGTGCCAGAAAAGGGGTACTTGAAGCTTTCTTT. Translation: CARKGVLEAFF.

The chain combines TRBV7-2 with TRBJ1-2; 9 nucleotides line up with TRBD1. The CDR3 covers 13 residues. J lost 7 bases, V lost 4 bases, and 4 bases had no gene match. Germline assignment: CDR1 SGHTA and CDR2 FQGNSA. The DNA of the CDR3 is TGTGCCAGCAGCTCGCGACAGGGGGGTGGCTACACCTTC. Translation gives CASSSRQGGGYTF.